The next 31 T cell receptor beta chains were all read from a single sample in a study of spatial heterogeneity in lung cancer (dated 2019 in TCRdb). Library method: 5' RACE. The sequencer was a NextSeq 500. Clones were called with MiXCR by TCRdb after fastp trimmed the public reads at Q25, and only in-frame beta chains were retained. Each CDR3 protein appears once, grouped with its most common genes and DNA. This sample comprises some 23,000 distinct CDR3 sequences, about 7% of them detected only once. The top ten constitute roughly 13% of the sample. The time point label, as the study defines it: sample taken at primary tumor resection. The sequenced sample was PBMCs, obtained at surgery. These receptors all come from a male donor with early-stage non-small cell lung cancer.

This clonotype appeared many times. The chain recombines TRBV28 with TRBJ2-5; the match to TRBD2 covers 13 bases. Germline CDR1 MDHEN, CDR2 SYDVKM. J was trimmed by 2 bases and V by 6 bases; bases with no gene match: 0. The CDR3 length is 14 residues. CDR3 sequence reads: CASRLAGGQETQYF. The CDR3 DNA is TGTGCCAGCAGACTAGCGGGGGGGCAAGAGACCCAGTACTTC.

This clonotype counts as large. The chain carries TRBV28 and TRBJ1-2; D unresolved. The CDR3 has 16 amino acids. V was clipped by 4 bases and J by 4 bases, with 19 bases between them. Germline V gene data show CDR1 as MDHEN and CDR2 as SYDVKM. The CDR3: CASSSARADRVYGYTF. The CDR3 bases are TGTGCCAGCAGTTCCGCTAGGGCAGACCGAGTCTATGGCTACACCTTC.

This clonotype was seen ten or more times. This chain uses TRBV10-3 with TRBJ1-1; D is possibly TRBD1 (5 bases). Trimming removed 0 bases from V and 13 bases from J, with 15 bases in between. This CDR3 is built from 13 residues. From germline, CDR1 is ENHRY and CDR2 SYGVKD. CDR3 bases: TGTGCCATCAGTGAGTCAGACCCAGGGTGGAATTTCTTT. It translates to CAISESDPGWNFF.

This clonotype has just a few counts. The chain carries TRBV5-4 and TRBJ2-7; the D is unclear. The CDR3 spans 12 residues. Trimming stripped 4 bases from V and 5 bases from J, with 10 bases between. Germline assignment: CDR1 SGHNT and CDR2 YYREEE (reference sequence). The CDR3 protein is CASSTTEDEQYF. As DNA, the CDR3 is TGTGCCAGCAGCACGACTGAAGACGAGCAGTACTTC.

The table lists this clonotype with many counts. This sequence joins TRBV12-3 or TRBV12-4 and TRBJ2-1, with D perhaps matching TRBD1 (6 bases). Trimming removed 4 bases from V and 0 bases from J, with 7 bases in between. This CDR3 region has 14 residues. CDR3 coding DNA: TGTGCCAGCAGTTGGACAGACTCCTACAATGAGCAGTTCTTC. Encoded protein: CASSWTDSYNEQFF.

This clonotype was seen many times. The V and J genes are TRBV29-1 and TRBJ2-7, with TRBD2 matching over 9 bases. CDR1 is SQVTM and CDR2 is ANQGSEA in the germline V gene. The J segment lost 9 bases and the V segment lost 5 bases, leaving 8 bases of the junction unmatched. The CDR3 length is 12 residues. The DNA for the CDR3 is TGCAGCGTTCTAGCGGGATTGGAGGGGCAGTACTTC. It translates to CSVLAGLEGQYF.

This clonotype has just a few counts. This chain joins TRBV28 and TRBJ2-4; no clear D. The CDR3 is 17 amino acids. V lost 4 bases and J 0 bases, leaving 16 bases between the germline ends. Germline lookup yields CDR1 MDHEN and CDR2 SYDVKM. Written as DNA, the CDR3 is TGTGCCAGCAGTTCCCCCGTCGAACGGTTAGCCAAAAACATTCAGTACTTC. It is translated as CASSSPVERLAKNIQYF.

This clonotype was recorded many times. The rearrangement links TRBV24-1 to TRBJ2-2, with D unclear. This CDR3 has 14 residues. Germline CDR1 KGHDR, CDR2 SFDVKD. V was shortened by 4 bases and J by 5 bases, with 10 bases between the two germline ends. The CDR3 region has the DNA TGTGCCACCAGTGAGGGCCGGGCTACCGGGGAGCTGTTTTTT. Its translation is CATSEGRATGELFF.

This clonotype was observed at least ten times. V is TRBV28 and J is TRBJ2-7; D is undetermined. CDR1 and CDR2 (germline): MDHEN, SYDVKM. Trimming took 5 bases from V and 3 from J, leaving 11 bases between them. The CDR3 length is 13 residues. CDR3 nucleotide sequence: TGTGCCAGCAGTGTCGGACCGGTCTACGAGCAGTACGTC. Residues: CASSVGPVYEQYV.

This chain's CDR3 is CASRGTGSYEQYF. The CDR3 nucleotides are TGTGCCAGCAGAGGGACAGGGTCCTACGAGCAGTACTTC. The gene calls are TRBV6-5 and TRBJ2-7; 9 positions agree with TRBD1. The germline gives CDR1 MNHEY, CDR2 SVGAGI. Trimming removed 6 bases from V and 1 base from J; junction bases left unmatched: 1. This CDR3 region has 13 residues.

This clonotype was found many times. This chain connects TRBV18 to TRBJ2-1; 8 bases agree with TRBD1. V shed 3 bases, J shed 7 bases, and the junction held 5 bases outside the gene matches. CDR1 and CDR2 from the germline V gene are KGHSH and LQKENI. The CDR3 has 14 amino acids. CDR3 loop: CASSPMWTGNEQFF. The CDR3 DNA sequence: TGTGCCAGCTCACCTATGTGGACAGGGAATGAGCAGTTCTTC.

This clonotype appeared a few times. The gene calls are TRBV7-9 and TRBJ2-2; D gene unclear. From germline, CDR1 is SEHNR and CDR2 FQNEAQ (reference sequence). The V and J ends lost 0 bases and 1 base respectively, with 6 bases between them. The CDR3 length is 15 residues. This CDR3 is CASSLARKNTGELFF. The DNA of the CDR3 is TGTGCCAGCAGCTTAGCCAGGAAGAACACCGGGGAGCTGTTTTTT.

This clonotype showed up many times. This chain joins TRBV9 and TRBJ1-2, with a possible D match to TRBD1 (5 bases). V was trimmed by 0 bases and J by 7 bases, leaving 13 bases between them. The germline V gene encodes CDR1 SGDLS and CDR2 YYNGEE. CDR3 length: 14 residues. Here the CDR3 reads CASSVGVGGPGYTF. The DNA for the CDR3 is TGTGCCAGCAGCGTAGGAGTGGGGGGACCTGGCTACACCTTC.

This clonotype was recorded many times. The chain uses TRBV14 and TRBJ1-1; no reliable D call. V lost 3 bases, J lost 4 bases, and 12 bases lay in between. Germline loops: CDR1 SGHDN, CDR2 FVKESK. The CDR3 length is 14 residues. The CDR3 region has the DNA TGTGCCAGCAGCCATCTAGGTAGACGCACTGAAGCTTTCTTT. Its translation is CASSHLGRRTEAFF.

This clonotype is judged medium-sized. The chain couples TRBV5-1 to TRBJ2-5; 8 bases agree with TRBD1. The CDR3 has 13 amino acids. V dropped 4 bases and J dropped 5; count of bases not matched to a gene: 4. Germline V lookup: CDR1 SGHRS, CDR2 YFSETQ. CDR3 loop: CASSGGTGETQYF. The CDR3 nucleotides read TGCGCCAGCAGCGGCGGGACAGGCGAGACCCAGTACTTC.

The table lists this clonotype with many counts. The rearrangement joins TRBV20-1 to TRBJ1-2; unclear D gene. The germline V and J ends were trimmed by 4 bases and 8 bases, with 14 bases remaining between them. This CDR3 comprises 12 residues. The germline gives CDR1 DFQATT, CDR2 SNEGSKA (reference sequence). The chain's CDR3 is CSAITGPWGYTF. CDR3 bases: TGCAGTGCTATTACTGGGCCTTGGGGCTACACCTTC.

This clonotype was counted at least ten times. The chain has TRBV29-1 and TRBJ2-7; a weak D match, TRBD1 (5 bases). The CDR3 contains 13 residues. Trimming took 7 bases from V and 5 from J, leaving 18 bases between them. Germline V gene sequence: CDR1 SQVTM, CDR2 ANQGSEA. The CDR3 here is CSATGRNFHEQYF. CDR3 nucleotide sequence: TGCAGCGCCACAGGACGTAATTTTCACGAGCAGTACTTC.

This clonotype was seen only a few times. The V and J genes are TRBV14 and TRBJ2-1; TRBD2 is a possible D gene (6 bases). The ends were cut back, 4 bases at V and 8 bases at J, with 9 bases in the middle. The germline gives CDR1 SGHDN, CDR2 FVKESK. The CDR3 consists of 12 residues. CDR3 coding DNA: TGTGCCAGCAGCCCACAGCGGGATGAGCAGTTCTTC. Residues: CASSPQRDEQFF.

The table lists this clonotype with many counts. The chain uses TRBV7-3 and TRBJ1-2, with D perhaps matching TRBD1 (5 bases). This CDR3 region has 15 residues. Germline V lookup: CDR1 SGHTA, CDR2 FQGTGA. Trimming removed 4 bases from V and 4 bases from J, with 16 bases in between. CDR3 in DNA: TGTGCCAGCAGCTCAACAGGTGCCCCCGGCTATGGCTACACCTTC. Encoded protein: CASSSTGAPGYGYTF.

In this sample, this clonotype turned up many times. V is TRBV28 and J is TRBJ1-1, with 8 nucleotides matching TRBD1. V trimming: 6 bases; J trimming: 4 bases; junction bases outside the gene matches: 10. The CDR3 covers 15 residues. Germline-derived CDR1 and CDR2 are MDHEN and SYDVKM. The CDR3 region has the DNA TGTGCCAGCAGCTTAGGACAGGGCTTTCGCACTGAAGCTTTCTTT. Translation gives CASSLGQGFRTEAFF.

This clonotype was recorded many times. The chain has TRBV6-1 and TRBJ1-5; unclear D gene. V lost 6 bases, J lost 8 bases, and 14 bases lay in between. The CDR3 loop spans 13 amino acids. CDR1 and CDR2 from the germline V gene are MNHNS and SASEGT. This CDR3 reads CASSAGPREPQHF. The CDR3, as DNA: TGTGCCAGCAGCGCAGGACCGAGGGAGCCCCAGCATTTT.

This clonotype is labeled medium-sized. The chain joins TRBV2 to TRBJ2-6; D unresolved. The ends were cut back, 4 bases at V and 0 bases at J, with 7 bases in the middle. CDR1 and CDR2 (germline): SNHLY, FYNNEI. CDR3 size: 15 residues. The CDR3 coding sequence is TGTGCCAGCAGTGGGGTGATCTCTGGGGCCAACGTCCTGACTTTC. It translates to CASSGVISGANVLTF.

This clonotype was seen many times. The J gene is TRBJ1-2, the V gene TRBV28, with 10 bases fitting TRBD1. The V gene end was trimmed by 1 base and the J gene end by 0 bases; junction bases not matched to a gene: 11. The CDR3 runs to 19 residues. The germline CDR1 and CDR2 sequences are MDHEN and SYDVKM. The CDR3 loop is CASSLSIGTGVVSNYGYTF. The CDR3 bases are TGTGCCAGCAGTTTATCGATAGGGACAGGGGTAGTTTCTAACTATGGCTACACCTTC.

This clonotype was observed at least ten times. The chain couples TRBV2 to TRBJ2-6; 7 bases align to TRBD1. The length of the CDR3 is 17 residues. V shed 10 bases and J 0 bases; nucleotides not matched to a gene: 12. Per the germline V gene, CDR1 is SNHLY and CDR2 is FYNNEI. In DNA, the CDR3 is TGTGCCATACAGACAGGGCCACCATTCTCTGGGGCCAACGTCCTGACTTTC. The encoded protein is CAIQTGPPFSGANVLTF.

In this sample, this clonotype is medium-sized. This rearrangement joins TRBV2 to TRBJ2-7; a possible D gene is TRBD1 (6 bases). Trimming pared 8 bases from V and 2 bases from J, leaving 13 bases between. Germline lookup yields CDR1 SNHLY and CDR2 FYNNEI. The CDR3 totals 13 residues. CDR3 nucleotide sequence: TGTGCCAGCGTAAGAGGACAGACCTACGAGCAGTACTTC. Protein sequence: CASVRGQTYEQYF.

This clonotype has more than one count but fewer than ten. This rearrangement joins TRBV6-6 to TRBJ1-2, with 8 bases fitting TRBD1. CDR3 length equals 17 residues. V shed 5 bases, J shed 11 bases, and the junction held 22 bases outside the gene matches. Germline CDR1 MNHNY, CDR2 SVGAGI (reference sequence). The CDR3 nucleotides are TGTGCCAGCAGTACTGCCGGGACAGGCGAGGGAAAGTTGGAGTACACCTTC. The encoded protein is CASSTAGTGEGKLEYTF.

The chain employs TRBV7-2 and TRBJ2-3; D not resolved. The V gene's germline CDR1 is SGHTA and CDR2 FQGNSA. The CDR3 runs to 16 residues. Trimming pared 4 bases from V and 1 base from J, leaving 15 bases between. In DNA form, the CDR3 reads TGTGCCAGCAGCTCCGGACGTAACTCGGGCACAGATACGCAGTATTTT. Its protein is CASSSGRNSGTDTQYF. Variable domain in full (rest from reference TRBV7-2 and TRBJ2-3): GAGVSQSPSNKVTEKGKDVELRCDPISGHTALYWYRQSLGQGLEFLIYFQGNSAPDKSGLPSDRFSAERTGGSVSTLTIQRTQQEDSAVYLCASSSGRNSGTDTQYFGPGTRLTVL.

CDR3: CATSRDRETAGGYTF. CDR3 coding DNA: TGTGCCACCAGCAGAGATCGGGAGACTGCCGGTGGCTACACCTTC. V usage is TRBV15 and J usage is TRBJ1-2; no clear D gene. Trimming took 0 bases from V and 7 from J, leaving 15 bases between them. The germline gives CDR1 LNHNV, CDR2 YYDKDF (reference sequence). CDR3 length: 15 amino acids.

A few counts support this clonotype. The chain links TRBV20-1 to TRBJ1-2, with TRBD1 as a possible D gene (6 bases). The CDR3 is 12 residues long. The germline V gene has CDR1 DFQATT and CDR2 SNEGSKA (reference sequence). With 4 bases removed from V and 5 bases from J, the gap between germline ends came to 11 bases. The CDR3 DNA is TGCAGTGCTACAGGACAGACTTATGGCTACACCTTC. Residues: CSATGQTYGYTF.

This clonotype occurred many times. The chain joins TRBV5-1 to TRBJ1-2; D gene uncertain. This CDR3 comprises 14 residues. CDR1 and CDR2 (germline): SGHRS, YFSETQ. V dropped 4 bases and J dropped 4 bases, with 14 bases sitting between them. The CDR3 spells CASSPPGQVYGYTF. The DNA for the CDR3 is TGCGCCAGCAGCCCTCCGGGTCAAGTCTATGGCTACACCTTC. Full variable domain (rest looked up from reference TRBV5-1 and TRBJ1-2): KAGVTQTPRYLIKTRGQQVTLSCSPISGHRSVSWYQQTPGQGLQFLFEYFSETQRNKGNFPGRFSGRQFSNSRSEMNVSTLELGDSALYLCASSPPGQVYGYTFGSGTRLTVV.

The chain links TRBV10-1 to TRBJ2-1; perhaps TRBD2 as D (5 bases). CDR1 and CDR2 from the germline V gene are WNHNN and SYGVQD (reference sequence). This CDR3 contains 15 residues. The V end was cut by 3 bases, the J end by 8 bases, with 17 bases between. CDR3 sequence (DNA): TGCGCCAGCAGTGATTCGAGACTAACGGCCGATGAGCAGTTCTTC. Translated, it gives CASSDSRLTADEQFF.